A single sample gave rise to the 23 T cell receptor beta chains below, sequenced in a study of blood T cell repertoires in COVID-19. This table comes from immunoSEQ multiplex PCR, and its TCRdb copy is limited to in-frame clones, with some not included. The sample includes 300,000 or so clones, about nine tenths of them seen just once. Sequenced input: peripheral blood. The receptors originated from a man aged 45-60 years with active or convalescent COVID-19.

The chain recombines TRBV4-3 with TRBJ1-2; 9 bases are shared with TRBD1. There are 16 residues in the CDR3. V was clipped by 4 bases and J by 5 bases; unmatched bases: 11. Germline V gene data show CDR1 as LGHNA and CDR2 as YSLEER. CDR3 nucleotide sequence: TGCGCCAGCAGCCTCCAAGGGACAGGGACCACATATGGCTACACCTTC. Translating gives CASSLQGTGTTYGYTF.

The chain combines TRBV18 with TRBJ2-6, with 10 bases that match TRBD1. The CDR3 length is 17 residues. The trim removed 1 base at V and 1 base at J, leaving 1 base unmatched. Germline assignment: CDR1 KGHSH and CDR2 LQKENI. CDR3: CASSPRGQGSGANVLTF. For the CDR3, the DNA is TGTGCCAGCTCACCACGGGGACAGGGGTCTGGGGCCAACGTCCTGACTTTC.

This sequence joins TRBV5-8 and TRBJ1-5; D is possibly TRBD1 (6 bases). This CDR3 is built from 15 residues. Germline CDR1 and CDR2: SGHTS and YDEGEE. V was clipped by 4 bases and J by 4 bases, with 15 bases between them. The CDR3 loop is CASSLETGPNQPQHF. The DNA for the CDR3 is TGTGCCAGCAGCCTCGAGACAGGCCCTAATCAGCCCCAGCATTTT.

In this sample, this clone turned up once. The sample has other DNA sequences that encode this CDR3 too. V usage is TRBV3-1 (or the pseudogene TRBV3-2) and J usage is TRBJ1-3; D is unclear. Germline loops: CDR1 LGHDT, CDR2 YNNKEL (reference sequence). The CDR3 runs to 14 residues. V was cut by 1 base and J by 0 bases, with 4 bases left in between. CDR3 DNA: TGTGCCAGCAGCCAAGGCGCCTCTGGAAACACCATATATTTT. Translating it yields CASSQGASGNTIYF.

The chain is built from TRBV28 and TRBJ1-1, with D unclear. This CDR3 is built from 14 residues. Deletions cut 6 bases from V and 3 bases from J, with 14 bases between. Germline V gene data show CDR1 as MDHEN and CDR2 as SYDVKM. CDR3 coding DNA: TGTGCCAGCAGATCGGGTGTTGATGACACTGAAGCTTTCTTT. It translates to CASRSGVDDTEAFF.

As DNA, the CDR3 is TGCGCCAGCAGAGGGACAGCGAATGAAAAACTGTTTTTT. It yields the protein CASRGTANEKLFF. The chain is built from TRBV5-1 and TRBJ1-4, with 7 bases identical to TRBD1. The V gene's germline CDR1 is SGHRS and CDR2 YFSETQ. V lost 5 bases and J lost 5; bases outside the gene matches: 3. The CDR3 is 13 amino acids.

Regarding this clone: One end of the junction fails to match germline, which may point to a read error. This chain links TRBV28 with TRBJ1-3; D unclear. CDR1 is MDHEN and CDR2 is SYDVKM in the germline V gene. The CDR3 runs to 13 residues. CDR3 nucleotides: TGTGCCAGCAGTTTCCCTGTCAGGCCCTTACTGAATTTT. Protein sequence: CASSFPVRPLLNF.

The gene calls are TRBV15 and TRBJ1-4, with D maybe TRBD1 (6 bases). CDR3 length: 16 amino acids. The V and J ends lost 1 base and 8 bases respectively, with 17 bases between them. Germline assignment: CDR1 LNHNV and CDR2 YYDKDF (reference sequence). The CDR3 loop is CATSRARGGLEEKLFF. DNA for the CDR3: TGTGCCACCAGCAGAGCCCGGGGGGGCTTAGAGGAAAAACTGTTTTTT.

The chain is built from TRBV7-9 and TRBJ2-3; 11 nucleotides line up with TRBD1. V trimming: 2 bases; J trimming: 4 bases; junction bases outside the gene matches: 5. This CDR3 is 16 amino acids long. Germline CDR1 SEHNR, CDR2 FQNEAQ (reference sequence). CDR3 DNA sequence: TGTGCCAGCAGCTTAAGTAGGGGACAGGGGGCAGATACGCAGTATTTT. Translation gives CASSLSRGQGADTQYF.

This rearrangement joins TRBV28 to TRBJ2-2; no firm D call. Germline V lookup: CDR1 MDHEN, CDR2 SYDVKM. The ends were cut back, 4 bases at V and 5 bases at J, with 20 bases in the middle. This CDR3 comprises 17 residues. The CDR3 region is CASSSPSHPRSTGELFF. CDR3 DNA sequence: TGTGCCAGCAGTTCGCCCTCCCATCCCAGATCGACCGGGGAGCTGTTTTTT.

The table lists this clone with a count of one. The chain carries TRBV19 and TRBJ1-2; TRBD1 matches at 8 bases. CDR1 LNHDA and CDR2 SQIVND come from the germline V gene (reference sequence). The CDR3 covers 14 residues. V trimming: 6 bases; J trimming: 2 bases; junction bases outside the gene matches: 5. The DNA of the CDR3 is TGTGCCAGTAGAACGGACAGGGCCAACTATGGCTACACCTTC. Encoded protein: CASRTDRANYGYTF. The full variable domain, with the rest looked up from reference TRBV19 and TRBJ1-2, is DGGITQSPKYLFRKEGQNVTLSCEQNLNHDAMYWYRQDPGQGLRLIYYSQIVNDFQKGDIAEGYSVSREKKESFPLTVTSAQKNPTAFYLCASRTDRANYGYTFGSGTRLTVV.

Comment on this clone: The sample holds other DNA sequences that translate to the same CDR3. The gene calls are TRBV19 and TRBJ2-7; TRBD1 aligns across 9 bases. Germline CDR1 and CDR2: LNHDA and SQIVND (reference sequence). Germline trimming cut 6 bases from V and 0 bases from J; bases unmatched to any gene: 3. CDR3 length: 14 residues. The CDR3, as DNA: TGTGCCAGTAGCCGGACAGGGGACTCCTACGAGCAGTACTTC. Its translation is CASSRTGDSYEQYF.

This chain joins TRBV18 and TRBJ1-5, with 7 positions matching TRBD1. V dropped 3 bases and J dropped 6; count of bases not matched to a gene: 8. Looked up from germline, CDR1 is KGHSH and CDR2 is LQKENI. CDR3 length equals 15 residues. The CDR3 bases are TGTGCCAGCTCACCCTCTGGAGGGGGCGGTCAGCCCCAGCATTTT. Translated: CASSPSGGGGQPQHF.

V is TRBV6-6 and J is TRBJ1-2; D possibly corresponds to TRBD1 (5 bases). The CDR3 consists of 15 residues. Trimming took 0 bases from V and 1 from J, leaving 9 bases between them. Germline V gives CDR1 MNHNY, CDR2 SVGAGI (reference sequence). This CDR3 is CASSYSQGRNYGYTF. In DNA, the CDR3 is TGTGCCAGCAGTTACTCTCAGGGCCGTAACTATGGCTACACCTTC.

The chain joins TRBV28 to TRBJ2-1, with D possibly TRBD1 on 8 matching bases. In germline, CDR1 is MDHEN, CDR2 SYDVKM. V was clipped by 6 bases and J by 9 bases, with 24 bases between them. The CDR3 runs to 16 residues. CDR3 sequence: CASSPPLGTGGGEQFF. CDR3 sequence (DNA): TGTGCCAGCAGCCCACCCCTAGGGACAGGCGGGGGTGAGCAGTTCTTC.

The gene calls are TRBV13 and TRBJ2-2, with unresolved D. Germline loops: CDR1 PRHDT, CDR2 FYEKMQ (reference sequence). V was clipped by 6 bases and J by 3 bases, with 11 bases between them. The CDR3 extends over 14 amino acids. The CDR3 is CASRLPAHTGELFF. CDR3 nucleotides: TGTGCCAGCAGACTCCCCGCGCACACCGGGGAGCTGTTTTTT.

This chain uses TRBV5-4 with TRBJ1-6; 8 positions match TRBD1. Germline-derived CDR1 and CDR2 are SGHNT and YYREEE (reference sequence). The length of the CDR3 is 15 residues. V shed 0 bases, J shed 7 bases, and the junction held 3 bases outside the gene matches. CDR3 sequence (DNA): TGTGCCAGCAGCTTGGCAGGGGGCGGGAATTCACCCCTCCACTTT. Translated, it gives CASSLAGGGNSPLHF.

This clone was seen only a few times. The rearrangement joins TRBV7-9 to TRBJ1-4; D not resolved. Germline assignment: CDR1 SEHNR and CDR2 FQNEAQ (reference sequence). The CDR3 is 13 residues long. V lost 0 bases to trimming and J lost 8 bases, with 7 bases between them. The CDR3 coding sequence is TGTGCCAGCAGCTTAGCGCTCGGGGAAAAACTGTTTTTT. It encodes CASSLALGEKLFF.

This chain connects TRBV5-5 to TRBJ2-1; 11 bases fit TRBD2. Germline lookup yields CDR1 SGHKS and CDR2 YYEKEE (reference sequence). The CDR3 has 15 amino acids. V trimming: 3 bases; J trimming: 5 bases; junction bases outside the gene matches: 4. Here the CDR3 reads CASSSLAGADNEQFF. The CDR3 DNA reads as TGTGCCAGCAGCTCACTAGCGGGGGCTGACAATGAGCAGTTCTTC.

The gene calls are TRBV6-2 or TRBV6-3 and TRBJ2-7; D ambiguous. Germline CDR1 is MNHEY and CDR2 is SVGEGT. V gave up 6 bases and J gave up 5 bases, with 11 bases separating them. CDR3 length: 12 amino acids. The CDR3 sequence is CASSPYSHEQYF. The CDR3, as DNA: TGTGCCAGCAGCCCATACAGCCACGAGCAGTACTTC.

This chain links TRBV19 with TRBJ1-2, with 8 bases fitting TRBD1. Per the germline V gene, CDR1 is LNHDA and CDR2 is SQIVND (reference sequence). The CDR3 totals 15 residues. V trimming: 5 bases; J trimming: 6 bases; junction bases outside the gene matches: 11. CDR3 in amino acids: CASSPPGQDWNGYTF. CDR3 sequence (DNA): TGTGCCAGTAGTCCCCCGGGACAGGATTGGAATGGCTACACCTTC. Full variable domain (rest looked up from reference TRBV19 and TRBJ1-2): DGGITQSPKYLFRKEGQNVTLSCEQNLNHDAMYWYRQDPGQGLRLIYYSQIVNDFQKGDIAEGYSVSREKKESFPLTVTSAQKNPTAFYLCASSPPGQDWNGYTFGSGTRLTVV.

The J gene is TRBJ2-7, the V gene TRBV30; 10 positions agree with TRBD1. Germline V lookup: CDR1 GTSNPN, CDR2 SVGIG (reference sequence). CDR3 length: 12 amino acids. CDR3 coding DNA: TGTGCAGGGACAGGGGCTAACTACGAGCAGTACTTC. This codes for CAGTGANYEQYF.

V usage is TRBV5-1 and J usage is TRBJ2-7; the D gene is possibly TRBD1 (6 bases). V was trimmed by 1 base and J by 2 bases, leaving 10 bases between them. Germline V gives CDR1 SGHRS, CDR2 YFSETQ. The CDR3 extends over 14 amino acids. Written as DNA, the CDR3 is TGCGCCAGCAGCTTGCACAGGGATCCCTACGAGCAGTACTTC. It yields the protein CASSLHRDPYEQYF.